The 21 T cell receptor beta chains given below trace back to one sample, sequenced in a study of cytomegalovirus exposure and HLA in healthy donors. The PCR employed 60 Vbeta primers together with 13 Jbeta primers. Measured with immunoSEQ multiplex PCR; TCRdb has only the in-frame clones, and not every one. The data contain 160,000 or so clones, around 77% of them singletons. Sequencing input: PBMCs. These receptors all come from a man aged 60 to 75 in good health and CMV-seronegative.

The chain has TRBV15 and TRBJ2-1, with 9 bases that match TRBD1. CDR1 is LNHNV and CDR2 is YYDKDF in the germline V gene (reference sequence). The ends lost 4 bases at V and 0 bases at J; junction bases unmatched: 7. This CDR3 contains 17 residues. The CDR3 loop is CATSTSGTGISYNEQFF. As DNA, the CDR3 is TGTGCCACCAGCACATCCGGGACAGGGATCTCCTACAATGAGCAGTTCTTC.

This clone came up a few times. The chain combines TRBV5-6 with TRBJ1-1, with TRBD1 as a possible D gene (5 bases). Germline loops: CDR1 SGHDT, CDR2 YYEEEE. Trimming left V 6 bases short and J 0 bases short, with 21 bases between. The CDR3 length is 17 residues. CDR3 loop: CASNEFKTAVMNTEAFF. CDR3 coding DNA: TGTGCCAGCAACGAGTTTAAGACAGCCGTCATGAACACTGAAGCTTTCTTT.

The J gene is TRBJ1-1, the V gene TRBV6-5; 7 positions agree with TRBD1. V lost 6 bases, J lost 8 bases, and 12 bases stayed unmatched. CDR1 is MNHEY and CDR2 is SVGAGI in the germline V gene. The CDR3 contains 14 residues. The CDR3 here is CASSRLMEGAEAFF. Written as DNA, the CDR3 is TGTGCCAGCAGCCGCCTAATGGAGGGGGCGGAAGCTTTCTTT.

This rearrangement joins TRBV7-6 to TRBJ2-1, with D possibly matching TRBD2 (7 bases). Germline V gene data show CDR1 as SGHVS and CDR2 as FNYEAQ. V was cut by 0 bases and J by 0 bases, with 9 bases left in between. The CDR3 consists of 16 residues. CDR3 in DNA: TGTGCCAGCAGCTTAGCGGGAGGGGGCTCCTACAATGAGCAGTTCTTC. Its translation is CASSLAGGGSYNEQFF.

CDR3: CASSSLVTATYEQYF. CDR3 in DNA: TGTGCCAGCAGTTCCCTCGTAACTGCGACCTACGAGCAGTACTTC. The V call is TRBV27, the J call TRBJ2-7; D ambiguous. Per germline, CDR1 MNHEY and CDR2 SMNVEV (reference sequence). The CDR3 is 15 residues long. V lost 4 bases and J 2 bases, leaving 15 bases between the germline ends.

In its sample, this clone was seen once. The J gene is TRBJ2-1, the V gene TRBV7-2; 9 nucleotides align to TRBD1. Germline lookup yields CDR1 SGHTA and CDR2 FQGNSA. Losses at the gene ends were 8 bases for V and 6 bases for J; bases not matched to a gene: 5. There are 13 residues in the CDR3. CDR3: CASGRTGVNEQFF. CDR3 sequence (DNA): TGTGCCAGCGGCCGGACAGGGGTCAATGAGCAGTTCTTC.

The genes are TRBV7-9 and TRBJ1-5, with no clear D. The V and J ends lost 6 bases and 3 bases respectively, with 12 bases between them. There are 14 residues in the CDR3. CDR1 and CDR2 from the germline V gene are SEHNR and FQNEAQ (reference sequence). CDR3 sequence reads: CASSPGAFNQPQHF. The DNA of the CDR3 is TGTGCCAGCAGTCCGGGAGCGTTCAATCAGCCCCAGCATTTT.

V gene TRBV5-4 combines with J gene TRBJ2-2; 11 positions agree with TRBD2. J gave up 5 bases and V 0 bases, and 12 bases lay outside the gene matches. The length of the CDR3 is 19 residues. From germline, CDR1 is SGHNT and CDR2 YYREEE (reference sequence). The CDR3 nucleotides read TGTGCCAGCAGCTTGGCGAGCCTAGCGGGAGGATCGATTACCGGGGAGCTGTTTTTT. Encoded protein: CASSLASLAGGSITGELFF.

The chain is built from TRBV6-6 and TRBJ1-2; 8 positions agree with TRBD1. The CDR3 totals 15 residues. Germline V gene data show CDR1 as MNHNY and CDR2 as SVGAGI (reference sequence). With V trimmed by 5 bases and J by 0 bases, 5 bases remained unmatched. The CDR3 DNA reads TGTGCCAGCAGTGAGGACAGGGAGGCTAACTATGGCTACACCTTC. Translated: CASSEDREANYGYTF.

CDR3 DNA sequence: TGTGCCAGCAGCTCGGGGGGAGTAAGCACAGATACGCAGTATTTT. Residues: CASSSGGVSTDTQYF. The rearrangement uses TRBV7-3 and TRBJ2-3; TRBD2 aligns across 7 bases. CDR1 is SGHTA and CDR2 is FQGTGA in the germline V gene. CDR3 length equals 15 residues. After removal of 4 bases from V and 0 bases from J, the junction contained 4 bases not matched to a gene.

The chain is built from TRBV28 and TRBJ1-4; possible D gene TRBD1, 6 bases. Trimming shortened V by 10 bases and J by 3 bases, and 9 bases separated the two germline ends. The CDR3 is 12 amino acids. Germline CDR1 is MDHEN and CDR2 is SYDVKM. In nucleotides, the CDR3 is TGTGCCACCCGACAGGCTAATGAAAAACTGTTTTTT. It yields the protein CATRQANEKLFF.

This clone has only one observation. The rearrangement uses TRBV12-5 and TRBJ2-2; no firm D call. The CDR3 sequence is 11 residues long. Germline V lookup: CDR1 LGHNT, CDR2 FRNRAP. Trimming took 7 bases from V and 4 from J, leaving 4 bases between them. The CDR3 DNA is TGTGCTAGTGCCTTCACCGGGGAGCTGTTTTTT. It translates to CASAFTGELFF.

The chain carries TRBV10-3 and TRBJ2-7; the D gene is possibly TRBD1 (7 bases). CDR1 and CDR2 (germline): ENHRY, SYGVKD. The CDR3 extends over 16 amino acids. V lost 2 bases, J lost 7 bases, and 21 bases lay in between. The CDR3 reads CAISELRTGGSDEQYF. In DNA form, the CDR3 reads TGTGCCATCAGTGAGCTCCGGACAGGAGGGTCTGATGAGCAGTACTTC.

The chain couples TRBV7-8 to TRBJ1-2; possible D gene TRBD1, 6 bases. Germline V lookup: CDR1 SGHVS, CDR2 FQNEAQ. Trimming shortened V by 1 base and J by 7 bases, and 13 bases separated the two germline ends. The length of the CDR3 is 14 residues. CDR3 DNA sequence: TGTGCCAGCAGCTTAGAGGGGGGGGTTGGTGGCTACACCTTC. It codes for CASSLEGGVGGYTF.

This chain uses TRBV4-3 with TRBJ2-3; tentative D call: TRBD1 (6 bases). V was cut by 1 base and J by 6 bases, with 11 bases left in between. The CDR3 spans 14 residues. CDR1 LGHNA and CDR2 YSLEER come from the germline V gene. Here the CDR3 reads CASSQAQGSDTQYF. The CDR3 DNA follows: TGCGCCAGCAGCCAAGCCCAGGGGTCGGATACGCAGTATTTT.

The chain links TRBV6-5 to TRBJ1-2, with 7 bases lining up with TRBD1. CDR3 length: 13 residues. CDR1 is MNHEY and CDR2 is SVGAGI in the germline V gene. J lost 8 bases, V lost 6 bases, and 9 bases had no gene match. The CDR3 DNA reads TGTGCCAGCAGCCCAACAGGGGCACGAGGCTACACCTTC. Protein product: CASSPTGARGYTF.

The chain uses TRBV19 and TRBJ2-7; TRBD2 might be the D (6 bases). Trimming removed 4 bases at V and 6 bases at J, with 13 bases between. Germline V gene data show CDR1 as LNHDA and CDR2 as SQIVND (reference sequence). The CDR3 sequence is 13 residues long. The CDR3: CASSNAQGGEQYF. The CDR3 nucleotides are TGTGCCAGTAGTAACGCCCAGGGAGGCGAGCAGTACTTC.

This chain joins TRBV29-1 and TRBJ1-1, with a weak D call TRBD1 (6 bases). V lost 4 bases, J lost 1 base, and 13 bases lay in between. The CDR3 runs to 14 residues. Germline CDR1 and CDR2: SQVTM and ANQGSEA. The CDR3 here is CSVGAQGSNTEAFF. Written as DNA, the CDR3 is TGCAGCGTTGGGGCCCAGGGGTCGAACACTGAAGCTTTCTTT.

The V call is TRBV21-1, the J call TRBJ2-5; TRBD1, the D gene given by the table, was not confirmed from the DNA. TRBV21-1 is listed as a pseudogene. The CDR3 extends over 15 amino acids. The CDR3 DNA sequence: TGTGCCAGCAGTCCTACCGGGACAGGACAAGAGACCCAGTACTTC. As protein: CASSPTGTGQETQYF.

This chain links TRBV7-8 with TRBJ2-1; 8 nucleotides match TRBD2. This CDR3 contains 17 residues. Germline CDR1 reads SGHVS; CDR2 reads FQNEAQ. The J segment lost 8 bases and the V segment lost 0 bases, leaving 12 bases of the junction unmatched. CDR3 sequence (DNA): TGTGCCAGCAGCTTAGCGCCCCTAGCGGGCCGCAAGGATGAGCAGTTCTTC. Its protein is CASSLAPLAGRKDEQFF.

CDR3 protein: CASSARDSYNEQFF. As DNA, the CDR3 is TGTGCCAGCAGCGCCCGGGACTCTTACAATGAGCAGTTCTTC. The chain employs TRBV7-9 and TRBJ2-1; D might be TRBD2 (6 bases). Trimming shortened V by 5 bases and J by 4 bases, and 12 bases separated the two germline ends. The CDR3 runs 14 residues. Per the germline V gene, CDR1 is SEHNR and CDR2 is FQNEAQ (reference sequence).